This entry concerns a single T cell receptor (beta chain). This sample was taken from a study of blood T cell repertoires in COVID-19. Study details: Both acute and convalescent COVID-19 samples were obtained from the United States, Italy and Spain. PBMCs, B-cell-depleted T cells, or T cells were the source of the cDNA or gDNA that made up the material.

Source study methods: Amplified reference gene primers provided the basis for estimating nucleated cell counts. Sequencing used immunoSEQ multiplex PCR; TCRdb keeps in-frame clones, though not all of them. That table furnishes V, J and clone size, whereas the DNA furnished D and trimming. The sample yields approximately 120,000 clones, around four fifths seen once. This CDR3 is built from 16 residues. The germline V gene has CDR1 MNHNS and CDR2 SASEGT. V shed 2 bases and J shed 0 bases, with 10 bases lying between them. Sequencing was done on a sample of peripheral blood. V usage is TRBV6-1 and J usage is TRBJ2-2, with D perhaps matching TRBD1 (7 bases). The sequence derives from a man older than 75 with active or convalescent COVID-19. Here the CDR3 DNA reads TGTGCCAGCAGTGAAATCAGGGGGGCGAACACCGGGGAGCTGTTTTTT. As protein: CASSEIRGANTGELFF.